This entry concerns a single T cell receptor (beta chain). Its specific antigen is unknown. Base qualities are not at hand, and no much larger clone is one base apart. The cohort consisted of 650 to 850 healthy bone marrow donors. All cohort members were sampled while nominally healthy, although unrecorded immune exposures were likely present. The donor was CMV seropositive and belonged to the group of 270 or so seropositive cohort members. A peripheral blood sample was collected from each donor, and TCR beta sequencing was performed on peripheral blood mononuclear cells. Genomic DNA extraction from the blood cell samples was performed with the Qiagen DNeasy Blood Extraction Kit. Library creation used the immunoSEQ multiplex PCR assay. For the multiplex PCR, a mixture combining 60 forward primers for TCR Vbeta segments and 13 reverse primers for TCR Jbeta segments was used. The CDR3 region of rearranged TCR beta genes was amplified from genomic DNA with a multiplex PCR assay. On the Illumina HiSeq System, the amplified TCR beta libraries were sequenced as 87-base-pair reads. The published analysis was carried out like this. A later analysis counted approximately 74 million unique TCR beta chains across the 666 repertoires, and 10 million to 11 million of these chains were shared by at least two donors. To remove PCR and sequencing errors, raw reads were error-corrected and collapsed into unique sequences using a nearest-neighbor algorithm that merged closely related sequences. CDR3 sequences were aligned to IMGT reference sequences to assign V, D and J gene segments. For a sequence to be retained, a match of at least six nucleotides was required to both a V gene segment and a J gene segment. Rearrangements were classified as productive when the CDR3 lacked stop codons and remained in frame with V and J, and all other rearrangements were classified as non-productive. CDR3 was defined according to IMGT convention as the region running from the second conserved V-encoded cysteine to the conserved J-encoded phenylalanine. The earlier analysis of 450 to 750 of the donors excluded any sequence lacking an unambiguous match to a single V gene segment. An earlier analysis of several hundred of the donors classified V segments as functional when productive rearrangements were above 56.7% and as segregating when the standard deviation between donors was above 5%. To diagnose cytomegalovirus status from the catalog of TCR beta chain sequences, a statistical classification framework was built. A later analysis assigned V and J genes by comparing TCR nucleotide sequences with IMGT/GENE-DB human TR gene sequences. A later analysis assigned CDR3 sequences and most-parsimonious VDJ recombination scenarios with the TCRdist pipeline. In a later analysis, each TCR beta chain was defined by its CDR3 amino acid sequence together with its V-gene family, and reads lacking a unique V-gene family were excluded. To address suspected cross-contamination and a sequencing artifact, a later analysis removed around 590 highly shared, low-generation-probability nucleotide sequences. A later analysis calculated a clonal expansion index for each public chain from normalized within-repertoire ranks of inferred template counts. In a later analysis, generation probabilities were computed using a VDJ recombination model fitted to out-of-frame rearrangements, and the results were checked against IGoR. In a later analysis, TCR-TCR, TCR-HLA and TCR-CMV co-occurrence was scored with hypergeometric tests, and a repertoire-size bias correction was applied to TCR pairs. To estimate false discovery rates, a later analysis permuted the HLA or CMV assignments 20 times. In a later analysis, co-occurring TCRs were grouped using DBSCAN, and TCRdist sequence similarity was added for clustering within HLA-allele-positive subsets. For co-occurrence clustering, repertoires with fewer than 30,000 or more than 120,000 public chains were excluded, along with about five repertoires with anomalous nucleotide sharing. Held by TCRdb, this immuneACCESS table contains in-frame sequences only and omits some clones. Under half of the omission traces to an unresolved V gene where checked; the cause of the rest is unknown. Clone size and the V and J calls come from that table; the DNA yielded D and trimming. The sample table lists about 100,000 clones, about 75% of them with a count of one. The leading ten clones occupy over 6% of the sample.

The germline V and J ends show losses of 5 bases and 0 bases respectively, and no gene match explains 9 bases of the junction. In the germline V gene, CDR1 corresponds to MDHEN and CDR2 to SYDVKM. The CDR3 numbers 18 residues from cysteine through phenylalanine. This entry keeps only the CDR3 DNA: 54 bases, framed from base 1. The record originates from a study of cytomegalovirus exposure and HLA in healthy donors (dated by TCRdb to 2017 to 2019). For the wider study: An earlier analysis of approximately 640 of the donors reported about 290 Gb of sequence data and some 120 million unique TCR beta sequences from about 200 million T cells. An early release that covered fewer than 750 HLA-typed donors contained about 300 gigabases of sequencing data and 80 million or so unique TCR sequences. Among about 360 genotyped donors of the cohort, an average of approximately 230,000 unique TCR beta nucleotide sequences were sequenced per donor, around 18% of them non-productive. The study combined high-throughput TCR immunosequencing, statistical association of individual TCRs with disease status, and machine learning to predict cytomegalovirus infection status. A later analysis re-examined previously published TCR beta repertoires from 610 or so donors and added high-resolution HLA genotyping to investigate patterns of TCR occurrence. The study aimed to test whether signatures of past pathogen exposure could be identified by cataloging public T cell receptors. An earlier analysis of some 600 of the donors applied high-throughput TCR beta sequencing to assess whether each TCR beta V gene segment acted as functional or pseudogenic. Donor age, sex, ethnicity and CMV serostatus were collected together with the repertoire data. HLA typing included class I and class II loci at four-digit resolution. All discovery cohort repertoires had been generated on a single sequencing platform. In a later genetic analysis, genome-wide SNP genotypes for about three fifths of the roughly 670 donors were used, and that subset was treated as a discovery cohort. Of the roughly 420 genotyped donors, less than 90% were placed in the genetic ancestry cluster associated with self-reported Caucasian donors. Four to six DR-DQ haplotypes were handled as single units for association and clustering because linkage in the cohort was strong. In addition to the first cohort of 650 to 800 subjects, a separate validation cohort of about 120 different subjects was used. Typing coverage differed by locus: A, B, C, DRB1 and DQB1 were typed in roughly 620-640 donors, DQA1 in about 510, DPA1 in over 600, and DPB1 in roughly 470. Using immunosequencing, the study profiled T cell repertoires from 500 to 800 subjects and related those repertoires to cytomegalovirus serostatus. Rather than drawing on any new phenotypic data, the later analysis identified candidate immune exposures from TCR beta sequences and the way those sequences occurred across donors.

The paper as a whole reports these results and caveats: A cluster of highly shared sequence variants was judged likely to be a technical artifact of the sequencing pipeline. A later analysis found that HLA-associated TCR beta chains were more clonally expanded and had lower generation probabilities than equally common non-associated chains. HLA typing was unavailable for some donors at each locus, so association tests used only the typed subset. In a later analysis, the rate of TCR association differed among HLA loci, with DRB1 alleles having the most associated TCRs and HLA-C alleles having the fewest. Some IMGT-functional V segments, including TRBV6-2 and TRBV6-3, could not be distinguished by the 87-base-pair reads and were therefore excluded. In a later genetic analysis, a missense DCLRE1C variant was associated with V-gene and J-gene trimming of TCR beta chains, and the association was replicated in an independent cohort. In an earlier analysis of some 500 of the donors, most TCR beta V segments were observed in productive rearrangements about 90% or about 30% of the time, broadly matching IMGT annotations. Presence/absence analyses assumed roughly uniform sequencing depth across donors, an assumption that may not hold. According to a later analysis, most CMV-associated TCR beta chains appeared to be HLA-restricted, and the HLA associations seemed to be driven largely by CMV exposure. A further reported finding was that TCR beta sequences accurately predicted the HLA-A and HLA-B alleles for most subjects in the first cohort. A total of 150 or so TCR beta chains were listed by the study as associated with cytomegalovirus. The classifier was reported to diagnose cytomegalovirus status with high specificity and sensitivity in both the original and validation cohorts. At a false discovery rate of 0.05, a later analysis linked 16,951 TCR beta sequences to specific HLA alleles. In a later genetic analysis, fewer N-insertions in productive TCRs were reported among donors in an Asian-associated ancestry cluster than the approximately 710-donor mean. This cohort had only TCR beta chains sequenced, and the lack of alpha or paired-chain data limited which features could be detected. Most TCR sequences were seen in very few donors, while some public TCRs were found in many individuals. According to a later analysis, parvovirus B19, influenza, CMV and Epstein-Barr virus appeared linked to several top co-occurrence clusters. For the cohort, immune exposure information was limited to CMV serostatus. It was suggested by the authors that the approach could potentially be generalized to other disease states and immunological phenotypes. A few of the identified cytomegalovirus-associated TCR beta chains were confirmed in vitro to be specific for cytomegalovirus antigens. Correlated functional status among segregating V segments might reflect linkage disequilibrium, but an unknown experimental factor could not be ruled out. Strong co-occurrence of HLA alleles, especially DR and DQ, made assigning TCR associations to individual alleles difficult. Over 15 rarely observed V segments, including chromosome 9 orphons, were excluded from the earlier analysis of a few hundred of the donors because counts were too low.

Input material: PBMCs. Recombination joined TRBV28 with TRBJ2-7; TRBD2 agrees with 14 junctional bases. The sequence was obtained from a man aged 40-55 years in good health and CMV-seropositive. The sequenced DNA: TGTGCCAGCAGTCGATTCCCGGGGACTAGCGGGAGCTCCTACGAGCAGTACTTC. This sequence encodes CASSRFPGTSGSSYEQYF.